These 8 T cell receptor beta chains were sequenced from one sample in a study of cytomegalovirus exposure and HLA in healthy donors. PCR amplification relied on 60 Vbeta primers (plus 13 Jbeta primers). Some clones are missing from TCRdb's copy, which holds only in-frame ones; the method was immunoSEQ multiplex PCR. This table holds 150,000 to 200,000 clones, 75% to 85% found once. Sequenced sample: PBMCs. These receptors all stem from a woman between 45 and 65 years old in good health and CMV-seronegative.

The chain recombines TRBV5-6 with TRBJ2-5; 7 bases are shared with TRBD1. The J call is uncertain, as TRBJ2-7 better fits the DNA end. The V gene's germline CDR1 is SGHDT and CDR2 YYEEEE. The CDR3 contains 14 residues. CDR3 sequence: CASSLLGTDYEQYF. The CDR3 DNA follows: TGTGCCAGCAGCTTGTTGGGGACAGATTACGAGCAGTACTTC.

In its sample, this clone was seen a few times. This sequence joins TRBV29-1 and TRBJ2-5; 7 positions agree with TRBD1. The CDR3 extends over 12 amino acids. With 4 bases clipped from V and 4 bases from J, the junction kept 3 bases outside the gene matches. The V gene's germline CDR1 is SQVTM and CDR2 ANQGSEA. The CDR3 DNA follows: TGCAGCGTTGGGGCAGGGGGAGAGACCCAGTACTTC. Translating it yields CSVGAGGETQYF. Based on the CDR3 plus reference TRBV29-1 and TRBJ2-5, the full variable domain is SAVISQKPSRDICQRGTSLTIQCQVDSQVTMMFWYRQQPGQSLTLIATANQGSEATYESGFVIDKFPISRPNLTFSTLTVSNMSPEDSSIYLCSVGAGGETQYFGPGTRLLVL.

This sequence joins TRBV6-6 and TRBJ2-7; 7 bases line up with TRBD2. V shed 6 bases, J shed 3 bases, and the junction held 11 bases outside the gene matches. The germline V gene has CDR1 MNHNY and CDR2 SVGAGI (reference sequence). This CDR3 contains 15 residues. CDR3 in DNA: TGTGCCAGCAGGGGTCTAGCGGCGCCGATCTACGAGCAGTACTTC. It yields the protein CASRGLAAPIYEQYF.

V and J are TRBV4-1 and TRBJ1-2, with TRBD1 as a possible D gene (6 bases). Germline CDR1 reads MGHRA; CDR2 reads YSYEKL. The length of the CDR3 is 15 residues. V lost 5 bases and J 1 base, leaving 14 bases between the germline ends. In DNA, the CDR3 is TGCGCCAGCAGCGAGCGGACAGCCGTTAACTATGGCTACACCTTC. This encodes CASSERTAVNYGYTF.

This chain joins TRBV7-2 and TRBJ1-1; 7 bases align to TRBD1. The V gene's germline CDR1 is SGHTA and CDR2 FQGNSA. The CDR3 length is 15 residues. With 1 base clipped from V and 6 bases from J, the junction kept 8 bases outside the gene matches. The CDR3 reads CASSLGEGGRAEAFF. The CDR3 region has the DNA TGTGCCAGCAGCTTAGGAGAAGGGGGCCGGGCTGAAGCTTTCTTT.

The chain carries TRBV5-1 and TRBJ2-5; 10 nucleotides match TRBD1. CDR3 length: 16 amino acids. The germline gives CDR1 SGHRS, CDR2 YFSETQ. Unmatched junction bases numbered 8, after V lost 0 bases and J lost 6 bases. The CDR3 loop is CASSLGGTGAMQTQYF. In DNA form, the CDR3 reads TGCGCCAGCAGCTTGGGTGGGACAGGGGCTATGCAGACCCAGTACTTC.

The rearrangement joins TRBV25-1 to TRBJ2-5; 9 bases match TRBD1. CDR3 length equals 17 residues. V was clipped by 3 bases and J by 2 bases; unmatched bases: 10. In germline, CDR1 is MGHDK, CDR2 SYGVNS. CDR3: CASSEDRGLLLQETQYF. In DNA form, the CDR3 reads TGTGCCAGCAGTGAGGACAGGGGACTTCTTCTTCAAGAGACCCAGTACTTC.

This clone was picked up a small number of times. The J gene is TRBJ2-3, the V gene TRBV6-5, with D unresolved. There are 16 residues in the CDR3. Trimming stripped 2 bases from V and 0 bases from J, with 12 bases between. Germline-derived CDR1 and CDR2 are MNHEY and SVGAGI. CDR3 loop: CASSYGRQASTDTQYF. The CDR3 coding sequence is TGTGCCAGCAGTTACGGGCGACAAGCTAGCACAGATACGCAGTATTTT.